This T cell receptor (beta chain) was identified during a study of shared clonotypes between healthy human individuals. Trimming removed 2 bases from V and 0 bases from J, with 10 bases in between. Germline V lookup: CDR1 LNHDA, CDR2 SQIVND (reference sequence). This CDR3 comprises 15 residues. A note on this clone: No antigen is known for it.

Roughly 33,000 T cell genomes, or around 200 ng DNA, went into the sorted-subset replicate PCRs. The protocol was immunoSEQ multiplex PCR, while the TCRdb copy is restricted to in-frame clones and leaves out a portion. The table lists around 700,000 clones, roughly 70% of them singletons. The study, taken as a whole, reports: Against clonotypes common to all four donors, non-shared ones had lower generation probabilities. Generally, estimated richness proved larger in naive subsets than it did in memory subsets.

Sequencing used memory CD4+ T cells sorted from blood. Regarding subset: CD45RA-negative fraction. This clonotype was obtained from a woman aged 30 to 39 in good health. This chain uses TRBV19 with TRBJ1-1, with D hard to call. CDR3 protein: CASSIRAGLNTEAFF. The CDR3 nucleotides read TGTGCCAGTAGTATAAGAGCAGGCCTGAACACTGAAGCTTTCTTT.